Below, 5 T cell receptor beta chains from the same sample are listed, as sequenced in a study of blood T cell repertoires in COVID-19. The repertoire was sequenced with immunoSEQ multiplex PCR; TCRdb's copy has only in-frame clones and lacks some. Among hundreds of thousands of clones listed, about 90% were seen once. Sequenced sample: peripheral blood. The receptor set was obtained from a woman aged 50 to 60 with acute or convalescent COVID-19.

V usage is TRBV18 and J usage is TRBJ1-1, with D possibly being TRBD1 (6 bases). CDR1 is KGHSH, CDR2 LQKENI, per germline. The length of the CDR3 is 15 residues. V dropped 4 bases and J dropped 7 bases, with 19 bases sitting between them. CDR3 in amino acids: CASSQSLQGYGEAFF. In nucleotides, the CDR3 is TGTGCCAGCTCACAGTCACTTCAGGGGTATGGTGAAGCTTTCTTT.

The chain uses TRBV14 and TRBJ1-1, with D perhaps matching TRBD1 (5 bases). The germline gives CDR1 SGHDN, CDR2 FVKESK. Deletions cut 5 bases from V and 5 bases from J, with 15 bases between. The CDR3 is 14 amino acids. The CDR3, as DNA: TGTGCCAGCAGCGGGGGGAGGGGCTGGACTGAAGCTTTCTTT. Its protein product is CASSGGRGWTEAFF. The variable domain in full, completed from reference TRBV14 and TRBJ1-1, reads EAGVTQFPSHSVIEKGQTVTLRCDPISGHDNLYWYRRVMGKEIKFLLHFVKESKQDESGMPNNRFLAERTGGTYSTLKVQPAELEDSGVYFCASSGGRGWTEAFFGQGTRLTVV.

The rearrangement uses TRBV3-1 (or the pseudogene TRBV3-2) and TRBJ2-1, with 14 bases identical to TRBD2. The V gene's germline CDR1 is LGHDT and CDR2 YNNKEL (reference sequence). V lost 4 bases, J lost 0 bases, and 11 bases stayed unmatched. The CDR3 covers 20 residues. CDR3 residues: CASSLAGTSGGRSSYNEQFF. Here the CDR3 DNA reads TGTGCCAGCAGCCTCGCCGGGACTAGCGGGGGCAGAAGCTCCTACAATGAGCAGTTCTTC.

The chain uses TRBV19 and TRBJ1-4; 9 bases match TRBD1. CDR1 LNHDA and CDR2 SQIVND come from the germline V gene (reference sequence). The CDR3 consists of 13 residues. V shed 5 bases, J shed 13 bases, and the junction held 8 bases outside the gene matches. CDR3 loop: CASSYRDRAGLFF. The CDR3, as DNA: TGTGCCAGTAGTTATAGGGACAGGGCCGGACTGTTTTTT.

This CDR3 is CASSLDRAMNTEAFF. CDR3 DNA sequence: TGCGCCAGCAGCTTGGACAGGGCTATGAACACTGAAGCTTTCTTT. V gene TRBV5-1 combines with J gene TRBJ1-1; D possibly corresponds to TRBD1 (6 bases). CDR3 size: 15 residues. Trimming took off 0 bases at V and 0 bases at J, with 9 bases between the two ends. Germline loops: CDR1 SGHRS, CDR2 YFSETQ.